These 7 T cell receptor beta chains came from one sample sequenced in a study of T-cell reconstitution after alpha-beta-depleted transplantation in children. Unique molecular identifiers were incorporated during preparation of the TCRbeta library. TCRdb passed the PCR reads through MiXCR, listing each CDR3 protein once. The sample carries hundreds of thousands of distinct CDR3 sequences, approximately 10% recorded once. The material was PBMCs, obtained before TCRalphabeta/CD19-depleted stem cell transplant. The receptors stem from a child under 10 years old with inherited bone marrow failure, due to receive a stem cell transplant.

This clonotype was detected many times. V and J are TRBV2 and TRBJ1-5; 7 bases agree with TRBD1. This CDR3 is 14 amino acids long. Germline assignment: CDR1 SNHLY and CDR2 FYNNEI. V lost 3 bases and J lost 8; bases outside the gene matches: 7. The CDR3 loop reads CASSEGQHTKPQHF. In DNA form, the CDR3 reads TGTGCCAGCAGTGAGGGACAGCATACTAAGCCCCAGCATTTT.

In its sample, this clonotype was seen many times. CDR3 DNA: TGCAGTCCCCATCCGCGGGTGGATACGCAGTATTTT. Translation gives CSPHPRVDTQYF. The chain joins TRBV20-1 to TRBJ2-3; tentatively, D is TRBD2 (5 bases). Germline V gene lookup returns CDR1 DFQATT and CDR2 SNEGSKA (reference sequence). V lost 8 bases, J lost 6 bases, and 15 bases lay in between. CDR3 length: 12 residues.

In its sample, this clonotype was seen many times. The chain recombines TRBV11-2 with TRBJ2-7; weak D call: TRBD1 (6 bases). The ends were cut back, 1 base at V and 2 bases at J, with 12 bases in the middle. The CDR3 has 15 amino acids. The germline gives CDR1 SGHAT, CDR2 FQNNGV. CDR3 region: CASSLGEGVPYEQYF. CDR3 in DNA: TGTGCCAGCAGCTTAGGTGAGGGGGTCCCCTACGAGCAGTACTTC. Together with reference TRBV11-2 and TRBJ2-7, the CDR3 gives the full variable domain: EAGVAQSPRYKIIEKRQSVAFWCNPISGHATLYWYQQILGQGPKLLIQFQNNGVVDDSQLPKDRFSAERLKGVDSTLKIQPAKLEDSAVYLCASSLGEGVPYEQYFGPGTRLTVT.

This clonotype was seen many times. The rearrangement links TRBV20-1 to TRBJ1-2; D is undetermined. There are 14 residues in the CDR3. V shed 3 bases and J shed 0 bases, with 11 bases lying between them. Germline lookup yields CDR1 DFQATT and CDR2 SNEGSKA (reference sequence). The CDR3 bases are TGCAGTGCTAGGACCCCCGGAGCTAACTATGGCTACACCTTC. Translation: CSARTPGANYGYTF.

This clonotype was recorded at least ten times. This rearrangement joins TRBV4-3 to TRBJ2-7, with D perhaps matching TRBD2 (6 bases). CDR3 size: 19 residues. Germline V gives CDR1 LGHNA, CDR2 YSLEER. V shed 0 bases and J shed 2 bases, with 23 bases lying between them. The CDR3 protein is CASSQEVEGFAGFAYEQYF. DNA of the CDR3: TGCGCCAGCAGCCAAGAAGTCGAAGGGTTTGCGGGATTTGCCTACGAGCAGTACTTC.

This clonotype was seen repeatedly, ten times or more. The gene calls are TRBV5-1 and TRBJ2-7, with 7 bases fitting TRBD1. This CDR3 has 14 amino acids. Germline V CDR1 and CDR2: SGHRS, YFSETQ. V lost 4 bases and J lost 3; bases outside the gene matches: 7. The CDR3 region has the DNA TGCGCCAGCAGCCTCGGGACAGCCAACTACGAGCAGTACTTC. This codes for CASSLGTANYEQYF.

This clonotype has ten or more counts. The DNA for the CDR3 is TGTGCCAGCAGCCGGATTTACGAGCAGTACTTC. It specifies CASSRIYEQYF. The chain carries TRBV28 and TRBJ2-7; D is unclear. CDR3 length: 11 amino acids. Germline CDR1 MDHEN, CDR2 SYDVKM. V lost 6 bases to trimming and J lost 4 bases, with 7 bases between them.